This entry features one TCR beta chain sequence. Its antigen is as yet unknown. The data are from a study of T-cell memory formation after mild COVID-19. TCRdb used MiXCR to reprocess the 5' RACE reads, holding one entry per CDR3 protein. Of 150,000 to 200,000 distinct CDR3 sequences in the sample, around 15% are singletons; the top ten hold more than 2%. Study results and caveats: CD4+ contracting clones lay mainly in CM and EM, CD8+ ones in EMRA. Later expanders leaned toward CD4+, whereas clones contracting from day 15 to 85 were balanced CD4/CD8.

The source of this sequence is an adult woman who had mild COVID-19 (a few samples of this study predate the infection). Cell type and time point are not known. The sequenced material came from PBMCs or a T cell subset sorted from them (not recorded which).

CDR3 loop: CASSQSTNGDEQFF. The CDR3 nucleotides are TGCGCCAGCAGTCAATCGACTAATGGCGATGAGCAGTTCTTC. This chain links TRBV23-1 with TRBJ2-1; D perhaps matches TRBD2 (5 bases). TRBV23-1 is an ORF for which the function is uncertain. The CDR3 has 14 residues. Trimming took 0 bases from V and 8 from J, leaving 11 bases between them.